This TCR beta chain was sequenced during a study of technical replicates of blood from a handful of donors. Sequencing used immunoSEQ multiplex PCR; TCRdb keeps in-frame clones, though not all of them. Altogether about 80,000 clones are present, approximately 94% being singletons, with the ten largest covering less than 0.4%. The V and J ends lost 2 bases and 0 bases respectively, with 13 bases between them. Germline CDR1 is SQVTM and CDR2 is ANQGSEA. The CDR3 runs 15 residues. Material: T cells isolated from PBMCs. The chain is built from TRBV29-1 and TRBJ1-1; D perhaps matches TRBD1 (5 bases). The origin of this receptor is a human donor in good health. The CDR3 nucleotides are TGCAGCGTTGAACCCGGGGGGTCCATGAACACTGAAGCTTTCTTT. Translation: CSVEPGGSMNTEAFF. Drawing the rest from reference TRBV29-1 and TRBJ1-1, the complete variable domain is SAVISQKPSRDICQRGTSLTIQCQVDSQVTMMFWYRQQPGQSLTLIATANQGSEATYESGFVIDKFPISRPNLTFSTLTVSNMSPEDSSIYLCSVEPGGSMNTEAFFGQGTRLTVV.